This TCR beta chain was sequenced for a study of blood T cell repertoires in COVID-19. In its sample, this clone was seen once. This CDR3 comprises 15 residues. Trimming removed 3 bases at V and 1 base at J, with 13 bases between. The V gene's germline CDR1 is MDHEN and CDR2 SYDVKM. The method was immunoSEQ multiplex PCR; TCRdb's version includes in-frame clones alone and lacks a portion of them. The sample shows about 150,000 clones, around 80% of them seen only once. The source is a woman in her forties or fifties with acute or convalescent COVID-19. The chain joins TRBV28 to TRBJ2-7; weak D call: TRBD2 (6 bases). What was sequenced was peripheral blood. In DNA, the CDR3 is TGTGCCAGCAGTTTTGGCGGGCGGGGATCCTACGAGCAGTACTTC. The encoded protein is CASSFGGRGSYEQYF.